A selection of T cell receptor beta chains follows, all from one sample in a study of cytomegalovirus exposure and HLA in healthy donors. TCRdb keeps only in-frame clones here, not all; method: immunoSEQ multiplex PCR. The table lists approximately 110,000 clones, around three quarters of them singletons. The specimen sequenced was PBMCs. The receptors derive from a woman aged 60 to 75 in good health and CMV-seropositive. CDR3s include the opening cysteine and the closing phenylalanine or tryptophan. The D gene is left open where the match is weak. Size is stated for part of the rows, as once, few or many counts, or as a class when the clone is expanded.

J gene: TRBJ2-7; V gene: TRBV19; clone size: .; D gene: TRBD2; CDR3 protein: CASSVGPGLAAYEQYF; CDR3 DNA: TGTGCCAGTAGTGTAGGACCGGGACTAGCAGCCTACGAGCAGTACTTC
J gene: TRBJ2-1; V gene: TRBV15; clone size: .; D gene: .; CDR3 protein: CATSRTRRDNEQFF; CDR3 DNA: TGTGCCACCAGCAGAACCCGGAGGGACAATGAGCAGTTCTTC
J gene: TRBJ2-3; V gene: TRBV6-5; clone size: few; D gene: TRBD2; CDR3 protein: CASKTSGDTDTQYF; CDR3 DNA: TGTGCCAGTAAGACTAGCGGGGACACAGATACGCAGTATTTT
J gene: TRBJ2-7; V gene: TRBV14; clone size: .; D gene: TRBD1; CDR3 protein: CASSAVGTGRYEQYF; CDR3 DNA: TGTGCCAGCAGCGCGGTTGGGACAGGGCGCTACGAGCAGTACTTC
J gene: TRBJ1-3; V gene: TRBV4-3; clone size: .; D gene: .; CDR3 protein: CASSRLLENTIYF; CDR3 DNA: TGCGCCAGCAGCCGTCTACTCGAAAACACCATATATTTT
J gene: TRBJ2-3; V gene: TRBV7-2; clone size: few; D gene: .; CDR3 protein: CASSLARADTQYF; CDR3 DNA: TGTGCCAGCAGCTTAGCGCGAGCGGATACGCAGTATTTT
J gene: TRBJ2-1; V gene: TRBV7-2; clone size: few; D gene: .; CDR3 protein: CASSQTGVEQFF; CDR3 DNA: TGTGCCAGCAGCCAGACGGGGGTTGAGCAGTTCTTC
J gene: TRBJ1-3; V gene: TRBV27; clone size: .; D gene: .; CDR3 protein: CASSPQGFGNTIYF; CDR3 DNA: TGTGCCAGCAGTCCACAGGGTTTCGGAAACACCATATATTTT
J gene: TRBJ1-2; V gene: TRBV15; clone size: .; D gene: TRBD1; CDR3 protein: CATSRDVSTGGIYGYTF; CDR3 DNA: TGTGCCACCAGCAGAGATGTATCAACAGGGGGCATCTATGGCTACACCTTC
J gene: TRBJ1-6; V gene: TRBV9; clone size: .; D gene: .; CDR3 protein: CASSAAGGFSPLHF; CDR3 DNA: TGTGCCAGCAGCGCGGCGGGGGGGTTTTCACCCCTCCACTTT
J gene: TRBJ1-2; V gene: TRBV25-1; clone size: .; D gene: .; CDR3 protein: CASSEYKGGNYGYTF; CDR3 DNA: TGTGCCAGCAGTGAATATAAGGGGGGGAACTATGGCTACACCTTC
J gene: TRBJ2-7; V gene: TRBV13; clone size: .; D gene: TRBD2; CDR3 protein: CASSMTSDSYEQYF; CDR3 DNA: TGTGCCAGCAGCATGACTAGCGACTCCTACGAGCAGTACTTC
J gene: TRBJ2-3; V gene: TRBV5-1; clone size: .; D gene: .; CDR3 protein: CASSMGRPQNTDTQYF; CDR3 DNA: TGCGCCAGCAGCATGGGGAGGCCCCAAAACACAGATACGCAGTATTTT
J gene: TRBJ2-5; V gene: TRBV5-4; clone size: .; D gene: TRBD1; CDR3 protein: CASSPTGAGQETQYF; CDR3 DNA: TGTGCCAGCAGCCCCACAGGGGCAGGACAAGAGACCCAGTACTTC
J gene: TRBJ2-7; V gene: TRBV7-2; clone size: .; D gene: TRBD1; CDR3 protein: CASSPSRGQGKYF; CDR3 DNA: TGTGCCAGCAGCCCAAGTAGGGGACAGGGGAAGTACTTC
J gene: TRBJ2-7; V gene: TRBV30; clone size: few; D gene: TRBD1; CDR3 protein: CAWSRTGGSYEQYF; CDR3 DNA: TGTGCCTGGAGCAGGACAGGGGGGAGCTACGAGCAGTACTTC
J gene: TRBJ2-2; V gene: TRBV5-5; clone size: few; D gene: TRBD1; CDR3 protein: CASSQGQGAGELFF; CDR3 DNA: TGCGCCAGCAGCCAAGGACAGGGGGCCGGGGAGCTGTTTTTT
J gene: TRBJ1-2; V gene: TRBV5-8; clone size: .; D gene: TRBD1; CDR3 protein: CASSPNRGPNYGYTF; CDR3 DNA: TGTGCCAGCAGCCCCAACAGGGGTCCAAACTATGGCTACACCTTC
J gene: TRBJ2-3; V gene: TRBV7-2; clone size: few; D gene: .; CDR3 protein: CASSLTQWSTDTQYF; CDR3 DNA: TGTGCCAGCAGCTTGACTCAATGGAGCACAGATACGCAGTATTTT
J gene: TRBJ1-1; V gene: TRBV2; clone size: .; D gene: .; CDR3 protein: CASMGELFAEAFF; CDR3 DNA: TGTGCCAGCATGGGCGAGTTGTTCGCTGAAGCTTTCTTT
J gene: TRBJ2-3; V gene: TRBV15; clone size: .; D gene: TRBD1; CDR3 protein: CATTTGGAADTQYF; CDR3 DNA: TGTGCCACAACTACAGGGGGCGCCGCAGATACGCAGTATTTT
J gene: TRBJ2-1; V gene: TRBV5-5; clone size: .; D gene: TRBD2; CDR3 protein: CASSLSGGYNEQFF; CDR3 DNA: TGTGCCAGCAGCTTAAGCGGGGGTTACAATGAGCAGTTCTTC
J gene: TRBJ1-1; V gene: TRBV5-1; clone size: .; D gene: TRBD1; CDR3 protein: CASSQRPTGIGVNTEAFF; CDR3 DNA: TGCGCCAGCAGCCAGCGACCGACAGGGATAGGTGTGAACACTGAAGCTTTCTTT
J gene: TRBJ2-4; V gene: TRBV9; clone size: .; D gene: .; CDR3 protein: CASSVGDRTAAKNIQYF; CDR3 DNA: TGTGCCAGCAGCGTAGGGGATAGGACAGCAGCCAAAAACATTCAGTACTTC
J gene: TRBJ2-6; V gene: TRBV9; clone size: .; D gene: TRBD1; CDR3 protein: CASSAGQSWTSGANVLTF; CDR3 DNA: TGTGCCAGCAGCGCGGGACAGAGCTGGACCTCTGGGGCCAACGTCCTGACTTTC
J gene: TRBJ1-5; V gene: TRBV5-1; clone size: once; D gene: .; CDR3 protein: CASSLAGQGGEPQHF; CDR3 DNA: TGCGCCAGCAGCTTGGCCGGGCAGGGAGGGGAGCCCCAGCATTTT
J gene: TRBJ2-1; V gene: TRBV5-8; clone size: .; D gene: .; CDR3 protein: CASSWEAQVSSYNEQFF; CDR3 DNA: TGTGCCAGCAGCTGGGAGGCCCAGGTTTCCTCCTACAATGAGCAGTTCTTC
J gene: TRBJ1-4; V gene: TRBV2; clone size: .; D gene: TRBD1; CDR3 protein: CASSTGGGEKLFF; CDR3 DNA: TGTGCCAGCAGTACAGGGGGCGGCGAAAAACTGTTTTTT
J gene: TRBJ1-2; V gene: TRBV7-2; clone size: .; D gene: .; CDR3 protein: CASSSVSGAGNYGYTF; CDR3 DNA: TGTGCCAGCAGCTCAGTGTCAGGCGCCGGTAACTATGGCTACACCTTC
J gene: TRBJ2-6; V gene: TRBV7-9; clone size: .; D gene: .; CDR3 protein: CASSQGSGANVLTF; CDR3 DNA: TGTGCCAGCAGTCAGGGATCAGGGGCCAACGTCCTGACTTTC
J gene: TRBJ2-1; V gene: TRBV25-1; clone size: few; D gene: TRBD2; CDR3 protein: CASSPGTSGTFF; CDR3 DNA: TGTGCCAGCAGCCCCGGGACTAGCGGGACCTTCTTC
J gene: TRBJ1-4; V gene: TRBV4-1; clone size: .; D gene: .; CDR3 protein: CASSQDGLGQGVFEKLFF; CDR3 DNA: TGCGCCAGCAGCCAAGATGGGTTGGGGCAGGGTGTGTTTGAAAAACTGTTTTTT
J gene: TRBJ1-2; V gene: TRBV6-5; clone size: few; D gene: TRBD1; CDR3 protein: CASSYTKTGSYGYTF; CDR3 DNA: TGTGCCAGCAGTTACACTAAGACAGGGTCCTATGGCTACACCTTC
J gene: TRBJ2-3; V gene: TRBV7-9; clone size: .; D gene: TRBD2; CDR3 protein: CASSSGTSGTDTQYF; CDR3 DNA: TGTGCCAGCAGTTCCGGGACTAGCGGGACAGATACGCAGTATTTT
J gene: TRBJ1-5; V gene: TRBV30; clone size: few; D gene: .; CDR3 protein: CAWSRTGSGPQHF; CDR3 DNA: TGTGCCTGGAGTCGAACAGGAAGTGGCCCCCAGCATTTT
J gene: TRBJ2-2; V gene: TRBV5-4; clone size: .; D gene: TRBD2; CDR3 protein: CASSFLAGGLYTGELFF; CDR3 DNA: TGTGCCAGCAGCTTTCTAGCGGGAGGCCTATACACCGGGGAGCTGTTTTTT
J gene: TRBJ1-1; V gene: TRBV2; clone size: .; D gene: .; CDR3 protein: CASIRGVNTEAFF; CDR3 DNA: TGTGCCAGCATCAGGGGCGTTAACACTGAAGCTTTCTTT
J gene: TRBJ2-3; V gene: TRBV11-2; clone size: .; D gene: .; CDR3 protein: CASSSPGDTQYF; CDR3 DNA: TGTGCCAGCAGCTCGCCCGGGGATACGCAGTATTTT
J gene: TRBJ1-2; V gene: TRBV21-1; clone size: few; D gene: .; CDR3 protein: CASSFRAYYGYTF; CDR3 DNA: TGTGCCAGCAGCTTCAGGGCCTACTATGGCTACACCTTC
J gene: TRBJ2-1; V gene: TRBV6-5; clone size: few; D gene: TRBD2; CDR3 protein: CATSGGGGNEQFF; CDR3 DNA: TGTGCCACCTCGGGGGGGGGCGGCAATGAGCAGTTCTTC
J gene: TRBJ2-7; V gene: TRBV29-1; clone size: .; D gene: TRBD1; CDR3 protein: CSATDTYRGRTNYEQYF; CDR3 DNA: TGCAGCGCTACCGACACTTACAGGGGGCGGACAAACTACGAGCAGTACTTC
J gene: TRBJ2-1; V gene: TRBV19; clone size: .; D gene: TRBD2; CDR3 protein: CASSMLRGGLNEQFF; CDR3 DNA: TGTGCCAGTAGTATGTTGCGGGGGGGCCTGAATGAGCAGTTCTTC
J gene: TRBJ2-1; V gene: TRBV28; clone size: .; D gene: .; CDR3 protein: CASSSGDWPEEQFF; CDR3 DNA: TGTGCCAGCAGTTCTGGGGACTGGCCGGAGGAGCAGTTCTTC
J gene: TRBJ2-6; V gene: TRBV16; clone size: .; D gene: TRBD2; CDR3 protein: CASSNRLALGGANVLTF; CDR3 DNA: TGTGCCAGCAGCAATAGACTAGCTTTGGGAGGGGCCAACGTCCTGACTTTC
J gene: TRBJ1-5; V gene: TRBV6-6; clone size: once; D gene: .; CDR3 protein: CASSYSGGNQPQHF; CDR3 DNA: TGTGCCAGCAGTTACTCGGGCGGCAATCAGCCCCAGCATTTT
J gene: TRBJ1-2; V gene: TRBV18; clone size: .; D gene: .; CDR3 protein: CASSPPAGGGGYTF; CDR3 DNA: TGTGCCAGCTCACCACCTGCCGGGGGGGGCGGCTACACCTTC